This T cell receptor beta chain appears in the sequencing data of a study of blood T cells in healthy people across ages. The CDR3 totals 13 residues. V lost 5 bases and J lost 6; bases outside the gene matches: 10. The V gene's germline CDR1 is SQVTM and CDR2 ANQGSEA. The second PCR ran roughly 7 to 12 cycles with a sample-barcoded 5' primer and J-beta primers. TCRdb called the 5' RACE reads again in MiXCR, with one record for every CDR3 protein. Of approximately 1,000,000 distinct CDR3 sequences listed, more than 30% were seen once; the top ten hold approximately 14%. The individuals who served as donors were healthy Caucasians living in Russia, aged about 6 to 95. Study-level points and caveats: The study found TCR beta diversity correlated strongly with naive T cell percentage. Unsorted PBMC input precluded a conclusive naive versus antigen-experienced comparison.

Concerning this clonotype: Antigen specificity is unknown.

The sequencing input was blood. This rearrangement joins TRBV29-1 to TRBJ2-7; 7 positions match TRBD2. This sequence originates from a young man in good health. CDR3: CSVRDLSGVEQYF. The CDR3 DNA reads TGCAGCGTTCGAGACTTGAGCGGGGTCGAGCAGTACTTC.